This TCR beta chain was found in a study of cytomegalovirus exposure and HLA in healthy donors. Across the study: A data release that came early held 80 million to 95 million unique TCRs from HLA-typed donors. Of several hundred genotyped donors, about 81% clustered with self-reported Caucasian donors.

Researchers ran the PCR with 60 Vbeta and 13 Jbeta primers. Profiling relied on immunoSEQ multiplex PCR, and the TCRdb table lists in-frame clones only, not all of them. This sample has about 190,000 clones, with 60% to 85% found just once. Germline V lookup: CDR1 GTSNPN, CDR2 SVGIG (reference sequence). The length of the CDR3 is 15 residues. Between the trimmed V and J ends, which lost 4 bases and 8 bases, there was a span of 20 bases. Sequenced sample: PBMCs. The TCR originated in a young woman in good health and CMV-seronegative. The rearrangement uses TRBV30 and TRBJ2-2; TRBD2 might be the D (6 bases). CDR3 sequence: CAWNPSGRPRGELFF. CDR3 bases: TGTGCCTGGAATCCCAGCGGGCGACCACGGGGGGAGCTGTTTTTT.